This is a list of T cell receptor beta chains from one sample in a study of CD8+CD57+ T cells in acquired aplastic anemia. One entry per CDR3 protein results from TCRdb running MiXCR on the reads. The sample shows around 160,000 distinct CDR3 sequences, around half of them seen only once. Sample: sorted CD4+, CD8+, or CD8+CD57+ T cells (not recorded which) from PBMCs. All receptors derive from a human donor with aplastic anemia. The CDR3 runs from the conserved cysteine through the conserved F or W. D genes are given only for firm matches. Not all rows give a size; the values are once, few, many and, for expanded clones, a class.

j_gene	d_gene	v_gene	abundance	CDR3nt	CDR3aa
TRBJ2-1	.	TRBV9	.	TGTGCCAGCAGCGTAGGAGGGAGTCTGGGAAATGAGCAGTTCTTC	CASSVGGSLGNEQFF
TRBJ1-2	.	TRBV12-3/TRBV12-4	.	TGTGCCAGCAGTTTAGGTTTAATGGGGCCAGAGGGGGGCTACACCTTC	CASSLGLMGPEGGYTF
TRBJ2-5	TRBD1	TRBV6-1	many	TGTGCCAGCAGACGTGGGACAGGGACCCAAGAGACCCAGTACTTC	CASRRGTGTQETQYF
TRBJ2-3	TRBD2	TRBV15	few	TGTGCCACCAGCAGAGAACTAGCGGGGGGCACAGATACGCAGTATTTT	CATSRELAGGTDTQYF
TRBJ1-1	.	TRBV10-3	.	TGTGCCATCAGCCTTGGGACTAGCGGGAGGAGGGCTTTCTTT	CAISLGTSGRRAFF
TRBJ1-2	TRBD1	TRBV10-3	once	TGTGCCATCAGTGAGTCGGCAGGGGGTCATGGCTACACCTTC	CAISESAGGHGYTF
TRBJ2-7	TRBD2	TRBV12-3/TRBV12-4	.	TGTGCCAGCAGCCTGACCCGACTAGCCTCCCCCGACGAGCAGTACTTC	CASSLTRLASPDEQYF
TRBJ2-5	TRBD1	TRBV2	.	TGTGCCAGCAGACCTGGACAGGGGGCAGGGGAGACCCAGTACTTC	CASRPGQGAGETQYF
TRBJ2-2	TRBD1	TRBV2	.	TGTGCCAGCAGTGCGGACAGGGCCAACGGGGAGCTGTTTTTT	CASSADRANGELFF
TRBJ2-6	TRBD1	TRBV7-3	many	TGTGCCAGCACCGCTCTGGGACAGCGCTCTGGGGCCAACGTCCTGACTTTC	CASTALGQRSGANVLTF
TRBJ2-7	.	TRBV12-3/TRBV12-4	.	TGTGCCAGCAGTTTTTTACGGGTCCCCTACGAGCAGTACTTC	CASSFLRVPYEQYF
TRBJ2-7	TRBD1	TRBV7-8	.	TGTGCCAGCAGCGGGACAGGGGGAGCCGAGCAGTACTTC	CASSGTGGAEQYF
TRBJ2-2	.	TRBV7-3	many	TGTGCCAGCAGCTCGAACACCGGGGAGCTGTTTTTT	CASSSNTGELFF
TRBJ1-5	.	TRBV30	few	TGTGCCTGGAGGTTCGGGGGAAGCAATCAGCCCCAGCATTTT	CAWRFGGSNQPQHF
TRBJ2-6	.	TRBV15	.	TGTGCCACCAGCGGAGAGACGGGCTCTGGGGCCAACGTCCTGACTTTC	CATSGETGSGANVLTF
TRBJ1-1	.	TRBV5-5	many	TGTGCCAGCAGCTTGCCGACAGTAATTATGAACACTGAAGCTTTCTTT	CASSLPTVIMNTEAFF
TRBJ2-3	.	TRBV20-1	few	TGCAGTGCTAGAGATACGCAGTATTTT	CSARDTQYF
TRBJ2-7	TRBD1	TRBV14	many	TGTGCCAGCAGCCAACTCGACAGGGCAGGAAACTACGAGCAGTACTTC	CASSQLDRAGNYEQYF
TRBJ1-1	.	TRBV5-1	.	TGCGCCAGCACGGGGGCTCAGAACACTGAAGCTTTCTTT	CASTGAQNTEAFF
TRBJ2-7	.	TRBV6-1	many	TGTGCCAGCAGTGAACAAGCGGGTGCATACTACGAGCAGTACTTC	CASSEQAGAYYEQYF
TRBJ2-5	.	TRBV7-8	.	TGTGCCAGCAGCTTGAAGGGCATTGGGTCCGGGGAGCCCCAGTACTTC	CASSLKGIGSGEPQYF
TRBJ1-5	.	TRBV2	medium-sized	TGTGCCAGCAGTGAGGTGAATAGCAATCAGCCCCAGCATTTT	CASSEVNSNQPQHF
TRBJ2-5	.	TRBV7-3	.	TGTGCCACACGGATTCTGGAGACCCGGTACTTC	CATRILETRYF
TRBJ2-3	TRBD1	TRBV19	once	TGTGCCACCCAGCTAGGACAGGGGGCTGCAGATACGCAGTATTTT	CATQLGQGAADTQYF
TRBJ2-3	.	TRBV2	many	TGTGCCAGCAGTTCGGACGGGCAGAGGGGTACGCAGTATTTT	CASSSDGQRGTQYF
TRBJ1-3	.	TRBV20-1	many	TGCAGTGCTAGAGGGGGAGGTGCTGGAAACACCATATATTTT	CSARGGGAGNTIYF
TRBJ2-7	TRBD1	TRBV19	.	TGTGCCAGTAGTATGGGGACAGGGGGCAACGAGCAGTACTTC	CASSMGTGGNEQYF
TRBJ2-2	TRBD1	TRBV15	.	TGTGCCACCAGCAAGGACAGGGAGTACACCGGGGAGCTGTTTTTT	CATSKDREYTGELFF
TRBJ1-1	.	TRBV7-8	.	TGTGCCAGCAGCCTTTTAGGGAACACTGAAGCTTTCTTT	CASSLLGNTEAFF
TRBJ1-1	TRBD1	TRBV9	many	TGTGCCAGCAGCGTCATACAGGGGATAAACACTGAAGCTTTCTTT	CASSVIQGINTEAFF
TRBJ2-7	TRBD2	TRBV2	many	TGTGCCAGCAATTCCGGACTAGCGGGCATGTCTGCCTACGAGCAGTACTTC	CASNSGLAGMSAYEQYF
TRBJ2-1	.	TRBV7-3	many	TGTGCCAGCAGCCTAGGGCTCCTCTCTGGGAATGAGCAGTTCTTC	CASSLGLLSGNEQFF
TRBJ2-3	TRBD2	TRBV4-1	many	TGCGCCAGCAGCCAAGAGCAAGGTAGCGGGAACACAGATACGCAGTATTTT	CASSQEQGSGNTDTQYF
TRBJ2-1	TRBD2	TRBV19	many	TGTGCCAGTAGTACCGAGCGGGAGGGGGGCAATGAGCAGTTCTTC	CASSTEREGGNEQFF
TRBJ2-3	.	TRBV10-3	.	TGTGCCAGCATAGCCGGGACTAGCACAGATACGCAGTATTTT	CASIAGTSTDTQYF
TRBJ1-6	.	TRBV7-7	.	TGTGCTAGCAGCCCCACAGATAATTCACCCCTCCACTTT	CASSPTDNSPLHF
TRBJ2-1	.	TRBV19	.	TGTGCCAGTAGTATCTCTAGTCAGGGGCAGTTCTTC	CASSISSQGQFF
TRBJ1-2	.	TRBV20-1	many	TGCAGTGCCCCAGCCGGTGGGCGGATGAATGGCTACACCTTC	CSAPAGGRMNGYTF
TRBJ1-2	.	TRBV7-9	.	TGTGCCAGCAGCTTATCAGGGTCAAATGGCTACACCTTC	CASSLSGSNGYTF
TRBJ2-1	.	TRBV15	few	TGTGCCACCAGCGGACATAGTTACAATGAGCAGTTCTTC	CATSGHSYNEQFF